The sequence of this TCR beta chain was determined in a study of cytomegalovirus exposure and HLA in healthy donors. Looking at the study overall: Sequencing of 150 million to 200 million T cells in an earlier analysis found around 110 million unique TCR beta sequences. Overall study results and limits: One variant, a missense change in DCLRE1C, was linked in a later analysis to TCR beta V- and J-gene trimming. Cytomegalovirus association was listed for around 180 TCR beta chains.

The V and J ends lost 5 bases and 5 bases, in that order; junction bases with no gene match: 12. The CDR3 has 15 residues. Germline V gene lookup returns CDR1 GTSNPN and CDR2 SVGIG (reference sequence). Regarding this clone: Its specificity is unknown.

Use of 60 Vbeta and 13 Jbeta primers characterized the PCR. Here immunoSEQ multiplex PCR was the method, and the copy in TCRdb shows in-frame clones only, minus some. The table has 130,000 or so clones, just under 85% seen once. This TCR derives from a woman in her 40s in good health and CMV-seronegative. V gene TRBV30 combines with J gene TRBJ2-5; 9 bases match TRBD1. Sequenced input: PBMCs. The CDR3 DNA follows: TGTGCCTGGGAGGGACAGGGCGGTGTTAGGGAGACCCAGTACTTC. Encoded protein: CAWEGQGGVRETQYF.